Each of the 29 T cell receptor beta chains below was sequenced from the same sample in a study of T cell responses to AZD1222 COVID-19 vaccine. This table comes from immunoSEQ multiplex PCR, and its TCRdb copy is limited to in-frame clones, with some not included. The sample contains about 110,000 clones, about 86% of which appear only once. This specimen consisted of peripheral blood, obtained on day 0 of AZD1222 vaccination. Source of these receptors: an adult in good health.

This chain uses TRBV29-1 with TRBJ1-3, with D uncertain. This CDR3 comprises 12 residues. Germline V gene sequence: CDR1 SQVTM, CDR2 ANQGSEA. Trimming pared 4 bases from V and 6 bases from J, leaving 10 bases between. CDR3 sequence (DNA): TGCAGCGTTGCACTCGCTGAAAACACCATATATTTT. This translates into CSVALAENTIYF.

The chain carries TRBV6-6 and TRBJ2-2; maybe TRBD1 (6 bases). There are 13 residues in the CDR3. Between the trimmed V and J ends, which lost 4 bases and 6 bases, there was a span of 9 bases. Germline lookup yields CDR1 MNHNY and CDR2 SVGAGI (reference sequence). CDR3 in DNA: TGTGCCAGCAGTTCACAGGGTGCCGGGGAGCTGTTTTTT. Translated, it gives CASSSQGAGELFF.

The V gene is TRBV4-3, the J gene TRBJ2-3; D perhaps matches TRBD1 (6 bases). The CDR3 extends over 16 amino acids. Germline lookup yields CDR1 LGHNA and CDR2 YSLEER. V lost 3 bases to trimming and J lost 4 bases, with 17 bases between them. CDR3 in amino acids: CASSHQRGNEADTQYF. The CDR3, as DNA: TGCGCCAGCAGCCACCAAAGGGGGAATGAAGCAGATACGCAGTATTTT.

V is TRBV5-6 and J is TRBJ2-1, with D uncertain. Germline loops: CDR1 SGHDT, CDR2 YYEEEE. The CDR3 runs 15 residues. Trimming left V 1 base short and J 2 bases short, with 10 bases between. The DNA of the CDR3 is TGTGCCAGCAGCTTGCCCGGTCTGACCTACAATGAGCAGTTCTTC. Translation: CASSLPGLTYNEQFF.

The rearrangement uses TRBV19 and TRBJ2-7; possibly TRBD1 or TRBD2 for D (5 bases each). V lost 1 base to trimming and J lost 4 bases, with 11 bases between them. This CDR3 comprises 14 residues. Germline V lookup: CDR1 LNHDA, CDR2 SQIVND (reference sequence). CDR3 nucleotide sequence: TGTGCCAGTAGTATAGGTGGGACGGTTTACGAGCAGTACTTC. It codes for CASSIGGTVYEQYF. Full variable domain (rest looked up from reference TRBV19 and TRBJ2-7): DGGITQSPKYLFRKEGQNVTLSCEQNLNHDAMYWYRQDPGQGLRLIYYSQIVNDFQKGDIAEGYSVSREKKESFPLTVTSAQKNPTAFYLCASSIGGTVYEQYFGPGTRLTVT.

This rearrangement joins TRBV7-2 to TRBJ2-7, with TRBD1 identical over 8 bases. The CDR3 sequence is 14 residues long. The ends lost 2 bases at V and 5 bases at J; junction bases unmatched: 5. Germline values: CDR1 SGHTA, CDR2 FQGNSA. The DNA for the CDR3 is TGTGCCAGCAGCTTAAGACAGGGGAAAAACGAGCAGTACTTC. Protein product: CASSLRQGKNEQYF.

The chain joins TRBV20-1 to TRBJ2-7, with D perhaps TRBD1 (6 bases). Trimming left V 6 bases short and J 1 base short, with 13 bases between. CDR1 and CDR2 from the germline V gene are DFQATT and SNEGSKA (reference sequence). CDR3 size: 13 residues. Here the CDR3 DNA reads TGCAGTGCCAGTCTCGGACAGTCCTACGAGCAGTACTTC. This gives the protein CSASLGQSYEQYF.

The chain is built from TRBV19 and TRBJ2-1; 10 bases align to TRBD2. This CDR3 region has 13 residues. Germline V gene sequence: CDR1 LNHDA, CDR2 SQIVND (reference sequence). V was pared by 7 bases and J by 9 bases, with 6 bases of the junction left unmatched. CDR3 sequence (DNA): TGTGCCAGTAATAGCGGGGGGTTTAGTGAGCAGTTCTTC. Its translation is CASNSGGFSEQFF. Variable domain in full (rest from reference TRBV19 and TRBJ2-1): DGGITQSPKYLFRKEGQNVTLSCEQNLNHDAMYWYRQDPGQGLRLIYYSQIVNDFQKGDIAEGYSVSREKKESFPLTVTSAQKNPTAFYLCASNSGGFSEQFFGPGTRLTVL.

This clone is a singleton in its sample. V gene TRBV4-2 combines with J gene TRBJ2-4; D remains unclear. CDR3 length: 14 residues. Per the germline V gene, CDR1 is LGHNA and CDR2 is YNFKEQ. The ends were cut back, 2 bases at V and 8 bases at J, with 13 bases in the middle. The DNA of the CDR3 is TGTGCCAGCAGCCAATATACCGGGCGAGACATTCAGTACTTC. This sequence encodes CASSQYTGRDIQYF.

The chain combines TRBV19 with TRBJ1-1, with D hard to call. The CDR3 has 14 amino acids. V was pared by 4 bases and J by 2 bases, with 11 bases between. CDR1 and CDR2 from the germline V gene are LNHDA and SQIVND (reference sequence). CDR3 protein: CASSTPGSNTEAFF. In nucleotides, the CDR3 is TGTGCCAGTAGTACCCCAGGCAGTAACACTGAAGCTTTCTTT. Supplemented by reference TRBV19 and TRBJ1-1, the full variable domain reads DGGITQSPKYLFRKEGQNVTLSCEQNLNHDAMYWYRQDPGQGLRLIYYSQIVNDFQKGDIAEGYSVSREKKESFPLTVTSAQKNPTAFYLCASSTPGSNTEAFFGQGTRLTVV.

The J gene is TRBJ2-1, the V gene TRBV6-2 or TRBV6-3; D unclear. This CDR3 comprises 14 residues. Germline values: CDR1 MNHEY, CDR2 SVGEGT. The ends were cut back, 2 bases at V and 12 bases at J, with 17 bases in the middle. The chain's CDR3 is CASSYIAPSWTQFF. In nucleotides, the CDR3 is TGTGCCAGCAGTTACATCGCCCCTTCCTGGACGCAGTTCTTC.

This sequence joins TRBV7-2 and TRBJ2-7; 7 bases are a match to TRBD1. Germline V lookup: CDR1 SGHTA, CDR2 FQGNSA. The junction had 3 bases not matched to a gene; V was cut back by 2 bases and J by 2 bases. The CDR3 totals 14 residues. This chain's CDR3 is CASSLWTGTYEQYF. The CDR3 DNA is TGTGCCAGCAGCTTATGGACAGGAACCTACGAGCAGTACTTC. Variable domain in full (rest from reference TRBV7-2 and TRBJ2-7): GAGVSQSPSNKVTEKGKDVELRCDPISGHTALYWYRQSLGQGLEFLIYFQGNSAPDKSGLPSDRFSAERTGGSVSTLTIQRTQQEDSAVYLCASSLWTGTYEQYFGPGTRLTVT.

This clone appeared once. This chain connects TRBV5-1 to TRBJ2-5; 9 positions agree with TRBD1. The length of the CDR3 is 14 residues. Germline CDR1 is SGHRS and CDR2 is YFSETQ. Trimming at V came to 4 bases and at J to 2 bases, leaving 3 bases not matched to a gene. In DNA, the CDR3 is TGCGCCAGCAGCCACGGGACAGGGCAAGAGACCCAGTACTTC. Its protein is CASSHGTGQETQYF.

A word on this clone: The junction shows a germline mismatch at one end, possibly a read error. J is TRBJ2-5 and V is TRBV5-6, with D perhaps matching TRBD2 (6 bases). The V gene's germline CDR1 is SGHDT and CDR2 YYEEEE. This CDR3 region has 13 residues. CDR3 in DNA: TGTGCCAGCAGCTTTAGGGCTCGGGAGACCCGGTACTTC. Translation gives CASSFRARETRYF.

This chain connects TRBV5-6 to TRBJ2-7, with a weak D call TRBD1 (6 bases). CDR3 length: 15 residues. Germline CDR1 reads SGHDT; CDR2 reads YYEEEE. V lost 4 bases to trimming and J lost 2 bases, with 16 bases between them. CDR3 nucleotides: TGTGCCAGCAGCCTCCAAAAACGACAGGCCTACGAGCAGTACTTC. Translation: CASSLQKRQAYEQYF.

The chain combines TRBV5-1 with TRBJ1-6, with 7 bases matching TRBD1. The V and J ends lost 4 bases and 7 bases, in that order; junction bases with no gene match: 17. The length of the CDR3 is 18 residues. Germline V gives CDR1 SGHRS, CDR2 YFSETQ. The CDR3 spells CASSLSATGAGGNSPLHF. DNA for the CDR3: TGCGCCAGCAGCCTTTCTGCTACAGGGGCGGGAGGAAATTCACCCCTCCACTTT.

The V and J genes are TRBV5-1 and TRBJ2-3, with TRBD1 as a possible D gene (5 bases). CDR3 length: 15 residues. Between the trimmed V and J ends, which lost 6 bases and 0 bases, there was a span of 14 bases. The germline gives CDR1 SGHRS, CDR2 YFSETQ. This CDR3 reads CASTRQTPSTDTQYF. CDR3 nucleotides: TGCGCCAGCACAAGACAGACACCGAGCACAGATACGCAGTATTTT.

The CDR3 bases are TGTGCCAGCAGCTTCGCTAGAAACTCCTACGAGCAGTACTTC. It translates to CASSFARNSYEQYF. The chain carries TRBV11-2 and TRBJ2-7; D call uncertain. Per germline, CDR1 SGHAT and CDR2 FQNNGV. This CDR3 has 14 residues. V was trimmed by 3 bases and J by 0 bases, leaving 9 bases between them.

The chain employs TRBV28 and TRBJ1-1; weak D call: TRBD1 (5 bases). Germline V CDR1 and CDR2: MDHEN, SYDVKM. The CDR3 has 16 residues. Trimming left V 4 bases short and J 7 bases short, with 22 bases between. The CDR3 region is CASSSRPRRGVGEAFF. The CDR3 DNA reads as TGTGCCAGCAGTTCTCGGCCGAGAAGGGGAGTCGGTGAAGCTTTCTTT.

The rearrangement joins TRBV28 to TRBJ1-5, with 10 nucleotides matching TRBD1. The CDR3 spans 17 residues. Trimming at V came to 5 bases and at J to 2 bases, leaving 9 bases not matched to a gene. The germline V gene has CDR1 MDHEN and CDR2 SYDVKM. The CDR3: CASSRLTGGEGNQPQHF. The CDR3 region has the DNA TGTGCCAGCAGTCGTTTGACAGGGGGCGAGGGCAATCAGCCCCAGCATTTT.

This clone was seen more than once but under ten times. This chain uses TRBV9 with TRBJ2-3; unclear D gene. The CDR3 has 11 amino acids. Germline V gene data show CDR1 as SGDLS and CDR2 as YYNGEE. V was shortened by 4 bases and J by 2 bases, with 2 bases between the two germline ends. The CDR3 nucleotides are TGTGCCAGCAGCTTCACAGATACGCAGTATTTT. Translation: CASSFTDTQYF.

The rearrangement joins TRBV6-2 or TRBV6-3 to TRBJ2-1; 13 bases map to TRBD2. The CDR3 runs 16 residues. Germline CDR1 and CDR2: MNHEY and SVGEGT. Trimming removed 5 bases from V and 7 bases from J; junction bases left unmatched: 8. CDR3 loop: CASSGPTSGRLNEQFF. CDR3 coding DNA: TGTGCCAGCAGTGGCCCGACTAGCGGGAGGTTGAATGAGCAGTTCTTC.

The table lists this clone with a few counts. V usage is TRBV4-1 and J usage is TRBJ1-4; D is undetermined. V gave up 1 base and J gave up 3 bases, with 9 bases separating them. The V gene's germline CDR1 is MGHRA and CDR2 YSYEKL. The length of the CDR3 is 15 residues. CDR3 sequence reads: CASSQVLGPNEKLFF. CDR3 in DNA: TGCGCCAGCAGCCAAGTATTAGGGCCTAATGAAAAACTGTTTTTT.

V is TRBV5-1 and J is TRBJ2-3, with 7 bases aligning to TRBD1. Germline CDR1 reads SGHRS; CDR2 reads YFSETQ. V shed 0 bases and J 3 bases; nucleotides not matched to a gene: 4. The CDR3 runs 15 residues. The CDR3 reads CASSLGQGLTDTQYF. The CDR3 region has the DNA TGCGCCAGCAGCTTGGGACAGGGATTAACAGATACGCAGTATTTT.

The gene calls are TRBV2 and TRBJ2-5; 8 bases agree with TRBD1. Germline V gene lookup returns CDR1 SNHLY and CDR2 FYNNEI. The CDR3 runs 12 residues. V dropped 7 bases and J dropped 5; count of bases not matched to a gene: 3. This chain's CDR3 is CASKGQAETQYF. The CDR3, as DNA: TGTGCCAGCAAGGGACAGGCGGAGACCCAGTACTTC.

The CDR3 DNA reads TGTGCCAGCTCACCCAGGCATGGCTACACCTTC. Its protein is CASSPRHGYTF. The chain links TRBV18 to TRBJ1-2; the D is unclear. Germline V gene data show CDR1 as KGHSH and CDR2 as LQKENI. The germline V and J ends were trimmed by 3 bases and 6 bases, with 5 bases remaining between them. The CDR3 spans 11 residues.

This clone was picked up a small number of times. This chain uses TRBV18 with TRBJ1-2; D is possibly TRBD1 (5 bases). The CDR3 extends over 16 amino acids. V was shortened by 0 bases and J by 5 bases, with 16 bases between the two germline ends. CDR1 and CDR2 (germline): KGHSH, LQKENI. CDR3 bases: TGTGCCAGCTCACCACCGGGGCGGCCGGCACAATATGGCTACACCTTC. It encodes CASSPPGRPAQYGYTF.

This clone has only a few counts. The rearrangement joins TRBV30 to TRBJ1-4, with D perhaps TRBD1 (5 bases). The germline V and J ends were trimmed by 2 bases and 8 bases, with 15 bases remaining between them. The CDR3 loop spans 14 amino acids. From germline, CDR1 is GTSNPN and CDR2 SVGIG (reference sequence). The CDR3 here is CAWSRDLTREKLFF. In DNA form, the CDR3 reads TGTGCCTGGAGTCGGGACCTGACGAGGGAAAAACTGTTTTTT.

This clone occurred once. The chain combines TRBV5-6 with TRBJ2-1, with TRBD2 matching over 8 bases. The CDR3 runs to 14 residues. Germline CDR1 SGHDT, CDR2 YYEEEE. The junction had 1 base not matched to a gene; V was cut back by 1 base and J by 4 bases. The chain's CDR3 is CASSLKREYNEQFF. Here the CDR3 DNA reads TGTGCCAGCAGCTTGAAGCGGGAGTACAATGAGCAGTTCTTC.